This entry concerns a single T cell receptor beta chain. The PCR used 60 V beta and 13 J beta primers. Clones were read by immunoSEQ multiplex PCR, and TCRdb kept only the in-frame ones, dropping some. This table has 50,000 to 80,000 clones, roughly four fifths appearing once. The data originate from a study of glioma-infiltrating T cells after dendritic cell vaccination. The overall study: Between about 2003 and 2013, patients got autologous tumor lysate-pulsed dendritic cell vaccines. Patients received three intradermal dendritic cell vaccine injections at biweekly intervals.

With V trimmed by 5 bases and J by 6 bases, 8 bases remained unmatched. Germline V lookup: CDR1 SGHAT, CDR2 FQNNGV. CDR3 length equals 15 residues. This receptor was obtained from a human donor with glioblastoma. Specimen: blood, collected before dendritic cell vaccination. The chain combines TRBV11-2 with TRBJ2-1; 9 nucleotides align to TRBD2. The chain's CDR3 is CASSPTSGPGNEQFF. The CDR3 nucleotides read TGTGCCAGCAGCCCGACTAGCGGCCCTGGCAATGAGCAGTTCTTC. The full variable domain, completed using reference TRBV11-2 and TRBJ2-1, is EAGVAQSPRYKIIEKRQSVAFWCNPISGHATLYWYQQILGQGPKLLIQFQNNGVVDDSQLPKDRFSAERLKGVDSTLKIQPAKLEDSAVYLCASSPTSGPGNEQFFGPGTRLTVL.